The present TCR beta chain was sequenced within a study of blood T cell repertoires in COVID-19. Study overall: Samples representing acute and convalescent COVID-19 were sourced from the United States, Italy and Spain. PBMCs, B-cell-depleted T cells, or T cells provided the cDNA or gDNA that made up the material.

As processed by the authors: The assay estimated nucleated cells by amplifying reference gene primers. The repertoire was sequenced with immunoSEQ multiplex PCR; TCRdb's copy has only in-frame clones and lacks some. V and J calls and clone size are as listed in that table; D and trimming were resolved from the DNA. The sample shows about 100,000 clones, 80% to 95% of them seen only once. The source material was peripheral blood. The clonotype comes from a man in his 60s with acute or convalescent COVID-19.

The CDR3 DNA is TGTGCCAGCTCACCGGATGGACAGGGCTGGACTCAGCCCCAGCATTTT. Translating gives CASSPDGQGWTQPQHF. The chain employs TRBV18 and TRBJ1-5; TRBD1 matches 8 bases. J lost 6 bases, V lost 3 bases, and 10 bases had no gene match. Looked up from germline, CDR1 is KGHSH and CDR2 is LQKENI. This CDR3 comprises 16 residues.